A selection of T cell receptor beta chains follows, all from one sample in a study of OX40 agonist ivuxolimab in advanced cancers. Assay: immunoSEQ multiplex PCR; the TCRdb copy retains only in-frame clones and omits some. The profile covers approximately 57,000 clones, with over 80% appearing a single time and 3.5% taken by the ten largest. The material was CD4+ or CD8+ T cells sorted from blood, obtained in a trial of the OX40 agonist ivuxolimab. The receptors were sampled from an adult with an advanced solid tumor such as melanoma, head and neck, liver or kidney cancer. Both conserved end residues are part of each CDR3. D genes are given only for firm matches. The size field is filled for only some rows; it gives once, few, many or a size class.

>TRBV12-2|-|TRBJ2-5|-
CASRRLAKKETQYF
TGTGCAAGTCGTCGACTTGCGAAGAAAGAGACCCAGTACTTC
>TRBV7-9|once|TRBJ2-1|-
CASSLWIVTGSSYNEQFF
TGTGCCAGCAGCTTATGGATCGTTACAGGAAGCTCCTACAATGAGCAGTTCTTC
>TRBV5-1|-|TRBJ2-1|TRBD2
CASSSTSGSDEQFF
TGCGCCAGCAGCTCCACTAGCGGGAGTGATGAGCAGTTCTTC
>TRBV4-1|-|TRBJ2-2|TRBD1
CASSLVQGARTGELFF
TGCGCCAGCAGCCTGGTACAGGGGGCGCGGACCGGGGAGCTGTTTTTT
>TRBV28|-|TRBJ2-7|-
CASSLFERVTPEQYF
TGTGCCAGCAGTTTATTTGAGCGGGTGACACCCGAGCAGTACTTC
>TRBV4-1|-|TRBJ2-2|-
CASSLNSDNANTGELFF
TGCGCCAGCAGCCTTAATAGCGACAACGCGAACACCGGGGAGCTGTTTTTT
>TRBV6-5|-|TRBJ1-1|-
CASRDHKNTEAFF
TGTGCCAGCAGGGACCATAAGAACACTGAAGCTTTCTTT
>TRBV7-9|once|TRBJ1-6|-
CASSLMTASPLHF
TGTGCCAGCAGCTTAATGACAGCTTCACCCCTCCACTTT
>TRBV6-5|-|TRBJ2-7|TRBD2
CASSRLAGVDEQYF
TGTGCCAGCAGTCGACTAGCGGGTGTGGACGAGCAGTACTTC
>TRBV2|-|TRBJ2-1|-
CASRSSRVQGEQFF
TGTGCCAGCAGATCTTCTAGGGTGCAGGGTGAGCAGTTCTTC
>TRBV6-5|-|TRBJ1-2|-
CASSYSIRPNYGYTF
TGTGCCAGCAGTTACTCAATTAGACCTAACTATGGCTACACCTTC
>TRBV2|-|TRBJ1-1|-
CASSAGRANTEAFF
TGTGCCAGCAGTGCTGGACGGGCGAACACTGAAGCTTTCTTT
>TRBV28|medium-sized|TRBJ2-7|TRBD2
CASSFVAGGSYEQYF
TGTGCCAGCAGTTTTGTAGCGGGAGGCTCCTACGAGCAGTACTTC
>TRBV14|-|TRBJ2-3|-
CASSPETTRMYTQYF
TGTGCCAGCAGCCCAGAGACAACACGCATGTATACGCAGTATTTT
>TRBV5-6|once|TRBJ2-7|TRBD1
CASTPPPGQGAYEQYF
TGTGCCAGCACCCCACCCCCCGGGCAGGGGGCCTACGAGCAGTACTTC
>TRBV5-1|-|TRBJ2-1|TRBD2
CASSLGAGLAVYNEQFF
TGCGCCAGCAGCTTGGGGGCGGGACTAGCGGTCTACAATGAGCAGTTCTTC
>TRBV27|-|TRBJ1-3|TRBD1
CASSFGTGMGNTIYF
TGTGCCAGCAGTTTCGGGACAGGGATGGGAAACACCATATATTTT
>TRBV5-4|-|TRBJ2-3|-
CASSPDLFVTDTQYF
TGTGCCAGCAGCCCCGATCTTTTTGTAACAGATACGCAGTATTTT
>TRBV6-5|-|TRBJ2-7|-
CASSYGYTSYEQYF
TGTGCCAGCAGTTACGGGTACACGTCCTACGAGCAGTACTTC
>TRBV19|-|TRBJ2-3|TRBD1
CASSSRGTGSTDTQYF
TGTGCCAGTAGCTCCAGGGGGACAGGCAGCACAGATACGCAGTATTTT
>TRBV28|-|TRBJ1-2|-
CASSSFWAGEKLLYGYTF
TGTGCCAGCAGTTCCTTTTGGGCAGGCGAAAAGCTTCTCTATGGCTACACCTTC
>TRBV29-1|-|TRBJ2-7|-
CSVASGTPGYEQYF
TGCAGCGTGGCCTCAGGTACCCCCGGCTACGAGCAGTACTTC
>TRBV5-4|-|TRBJ2-7|-
CASSLAGQGGRYEQYF
TGTGCCAGCAGCTTGGCCGGGCAGGGCGGTCGCTACGAGCAGTACTTC
>TRBV2|-|TRBJ2-3|-
CASNLSPALTDTQYF
TGTGCCAGCAACCTATCCCCGGCCCTCACAGATACGCAGTATTTT
>TRBV30|once|TRBJ2-7|TRBD2
CATGQELTSGRDEQYF
TGTGCCACCGGACAGGAATTGACTAGCGGGAGGGATGAGCAGTACTTC
>TRBV6-5|-|TRBJ2-1|-
CATKGWNEQFF
TGTGCCACCAAGGGGTGGAATGAGCAGTTCTTC
>TRBV6-1|-|TRBJ1-4|-
CASSEVAVNEKLFF
TGTGCCAGCAGTGAAGTGGCAGTTAATGAAAAACTGTTTTTT
>TRBV2|-|TRBJ2-7|-
CASSPNYEQYF
TGTGCCAGCAGTCCCAACTACGAGCAGTACTTC
>TRBV29-1|-|TRBJ1-4|-
CSVRAESNEKLFF
TGCAGCGTAAGAGCGGAGTCTAATGAAAAACTGTTTTTT
>TRBV30|-|TRBJ2-3|-
CAWESGQGTTDTQYF
TGTGCCTGGGAGTCGGGGCAGGGAACTACAGATACGCAGTATTTT
>TRBV6-1|-|TRBJ2-1|TRBD2
CASIGLAEVEQFF
TGTGCCAGCATCGGACTAGCGGAAGTTGAGCAGTTCTTC
>TRBV7-6|-|TRBJ2-1|TRBD2
CASSLGLAGGSLEQFF
TGTGCCAGCAGCTTAGGCCTAGCGGGAGGGAGCCTGGAGCAGTTCTTC
>TRBV4-1|-|TRBJ2-1|TRBD2
CASSPGTSGTYNEQFF
TGCGCCAGCAGCCCAGGGACTAGCGGTACCTACAATGAGCAGTTCTTC
>TRBV28|-|TRBJ2-2|-
CASSYYEGIGPGELFF
TGTGCCAGCAGCTACTACGAAGGGATTGGACCCGGGGAGCTGTTTTTT
>TRBV18|-|TRBJ2-3|-
CASSPQSQEPDTQYF
TGTGCCAGCTCACCACAGAGCCAGGAACCAGATACGCAGTATTTT
>TRBV11-2|-|TRBJ2-1|-
CASSFGSGLYNEQFF
TGTGCCAGCAGCTTTGGGTCGGGACTCTACAATGAGCAGTTCTTC
>TRBV28|once|TRBJ1-1|TRBD1
CASSGGQAPKGTEAFF
TGTGCCAGCAGTGGGGGACAGGCCCCTAAAGGAACTGAAGCTTTCTTT
>TRBV6-5|-|TRBJ1-1|-
CASSYNTQAFF
TGTGCCAGCAGTTACAACACCCAAGCTTTCTTT
>TRBV28|-|TRBJ1-2|TRBD1
CASWGQSPGSYGYTF
TGTGCCAGCTGGGGACAGTCTCCTGGCTCCTATGGCTACACCTTC
>TRBV11-2|-|TRBJ2-2|-
CASSGRGRPPNTGELFF
TGTGCCAGCAGCGGACGGGGGAGACCCCCCAACACCGGGGAGCTGTTTTTT
>TRBV27|-|TRBJ1-4|-
CASSPRALRANEKLFF
TGTGCCAGCAGCCCTAGGGCCCTCCGAGCAAATGAAAAACTGTTTTTT
>TRBV2|-|TRBJ2-4|TRBD2
CASNAGGLLAKNIQYF
TGTGCCAGCAATGCGGGGGGCTTACTAGCCAAAAACATTCAGTACTTC
>TRBV5-1|-|TRBJ1-1|-
CASSLDHNRDAFF
TGCGCCAGCAGCTTGGACCATAACAGGGATGCTTTCTTT
>TRBV6-6|-|TRBJ2-2|-
CASKGRASENTGELFF
TGTGCCAGCAAGGGTCGGGCTAGCGAGAACACCGGGGAGCTGTTTTTT
>TRBV10-1|-|TRBJ2-5|-
CASSEGSAGEETQYF
TGCGCCAGCAGTGAGGGGAGCGCGGGCGAAGAGACCCAGTACTTC
>TRBV6-6|-|TRBJ1-2|-
CASSYASNYGYTF
TGTGCCAGCAGTTACGCATCAAACTATGGCTACACCTTC
>TRBV6-5|-|TRBJ2-2|TRBD2
CASSSPGLAGTGELFF
TGTGCCAGCAGTTCACCGGGACTAGCGGGCACCGGGGAGCTGTTTTTT
>TRBV6-5|-|TRBJ2-7|TRBD1
CASSTYGQGKQYF
TGTGCCAGCAGTACCTATGGACAGGGGAAGCAGTACTTC
>TRBV5-1|-|TRBJ2-7|-
CASSSGNLYEQYF
TGCGCCAGCAGCTCCGGGAATCTCTACGAGCAGTACTTC
>TRBV27|-|TRBJ1-5|-
CASKLSGSNQPQHF
TGTGCCAGCAAGTTGTCAGGCAGCAATCAGCCCCAGCATTTT
>TRBV9|-|TRBJ2-1|-
CASSSGGYNEQFF
TGTGCCAGCAGCTCCGGCGGTTACAATGAGCAGTTCTTC
>TRBV5-5|-|TRBJ2-1|TRBD1
CASSISGTGSNEQFF
TGTGCCAGCAGCATCTCCGGGACAGGGAGCAATGAGCAGTTCTTC